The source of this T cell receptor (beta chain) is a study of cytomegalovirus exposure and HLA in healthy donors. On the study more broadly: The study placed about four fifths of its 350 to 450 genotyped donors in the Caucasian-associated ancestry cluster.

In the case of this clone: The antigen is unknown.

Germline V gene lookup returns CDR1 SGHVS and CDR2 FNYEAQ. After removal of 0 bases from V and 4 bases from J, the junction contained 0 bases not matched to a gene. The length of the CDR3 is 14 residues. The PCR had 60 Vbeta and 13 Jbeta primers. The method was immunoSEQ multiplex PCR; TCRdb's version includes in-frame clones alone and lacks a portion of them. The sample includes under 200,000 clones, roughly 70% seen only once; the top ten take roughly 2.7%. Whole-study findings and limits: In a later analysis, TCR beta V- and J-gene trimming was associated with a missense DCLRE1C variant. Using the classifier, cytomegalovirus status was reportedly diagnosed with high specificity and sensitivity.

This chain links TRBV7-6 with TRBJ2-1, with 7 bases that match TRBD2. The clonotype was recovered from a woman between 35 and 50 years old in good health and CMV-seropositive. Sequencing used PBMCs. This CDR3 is CASSLASGYNEQFF. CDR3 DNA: TGTGCCAGCAGCTTAGCTAGCGGGTACAATGAGCAGTTCTTC.